The entry that follows covers one TCR beta chain sequence. Data came from immunoSEQ multiplex PCR; TCRdb stores just in-frame clones and leaves some out. Of around 38,000 clones listed, over 75% are singletons. This sample stems from a study of brain T cells in children with intractable seizures. There are 12 residues in the CDR3. The V gene lost 7 bases and the J gene lost 4 bases, with 11 bases spanning the gap. CDR1 and CDR2 (germline): MNHEY, SMNVEV (reference sequence). The V gene is TRBV27, the J gene TRBJ2-7; D is perhaps TRBD2 (6 bases). This sequence was found in a girl aged 2 to 9 with tuberous sclerosis and intractable seizures. Specimen: peripheral blood, collected at surgery. CDR3 region: CASTGDSYEQYF. DNA for the CDR3: TGTGCCAGCACGGGGGATTCTTACGAGCAGTACTTC.